The T cell receptor (beta chain) described here comes from a study of T-cell reconstitution after alpha-beta-depleted transplantation in children. Only a few counts were recorded for this clonotype. It was with unique molecular identifiers that the TCRbeta library was prepared. In TCRdb, the PCR reads were re-called with MiXCR into one record per CDR3 protein. The sample yields about 610,000 distinct CDR3 sequences, approximately 10% seen once. The germline CDR1 and CDR2 sequences are WSHSY and SAAADI. J lost 4 bases, V lost 3 bases, and 9 bases had no gene match. The CDR3 length is 17 residues. Sequenced material: PBMCs from the stem cell graft donor, taken from the stem cell graft. The chain combines TRBV10-2 with TRBJ2-2; 9 bases match TRBD1. The sequence derives from a human donor who donated a stem cell graft to a child with acute myeloid leukemia. DNA for the CDR3: TGCGCCAGCAGTGAAGACAGGGGGGGGTTTGTCACCGGGGAGCTGTTTTTT. This translates into CASSEDRGGFVTGELFF.